This T cell receptor beta chain was captured in a study of blood T cell repertoires in COVID-19. The CDR3 loop spans 15 amino acids. Germline V lookup: CDR1 KGHSH, CDR2 LQKENI. V lost 6 bases, J lost 2 bases, and 13 bases lay in between. Sequencing was performed with immunoSEQ multiplex PCR; in TCRdb, only in-frame clones are kept and a portion is missing. Of 200,000 to 250,000 clones listed, around 86% are singletons. Sequenced material: peripheral blood. This clonotype was sampled from a woman in her 50s with COVID-19, enrolled during active disease. This chain connects TRBV18 to TRBJ2-2, with D maybe TRBD1 (6 bases). The CDR3 coding sequence is TGTGCCAGCTCGCGAGCCGGGACAAACACCGGGGAGCTGTTTTTT. As protein: CASSRAGTNTGELFF.